Included here is one TCR beta chain sequence, with context. This clonotype showed up many times. Which antigen it targets is not known. Base qualities were left out, and no much larger clone turns up one base away. CDR1 and CDR2 were assigned from the germline V gene as SGHRS and YFSETQ. The germline V and J ends show losses of 0 bases and 2 bases respectively, and no gene match explains 5 bases of the junction. The CDR3 goes from the cysteine to the phenylalanine over 15 residues. The entry retains the CDR3 DNA only, 45 bases that are in frame from base 1. This sample is part of a study of neurological immune-mediated disorders (dated by TCRdb to about 2019). Turning to the overall study: Peripheral blood TCR-beta repertoires from patients with HTLV-I-associated myelopathy (HAM/TSP), patients with multiple sclerosis, and healthy controls were compared in the study using UMI-based sequencing. Longitudinal samples, technical triplicates and paired sorted CD4+ and CD8+ T-cell subsets, alongside PBMC samples, were included among the approximately 110 TCR-beta libraries. The cohort included around 70 subjects: roughly 15 with HAM/TSP, roughly 35 with multiple sclerosis, and about 20 healthy controls.

The healthy controls were volunteers from a blood bank in Maryland, USA. Libraries from unsorted PBMCs were made from 2 million PBMCs kept in RNAlater at -80 degrees C until RNA extraction. Peripheral blood was subjected to Ficoll-Hypaque density gradient centrifugation to isolate PBMCs, which were then cryopreserved in liquid nitrogen. cDNA was synthesized by template-switch 5'RACE using a primer carrying a 10-nucleotide random unique molecular identifier by which each TCR transcript was tagged. Each sequencing run produced over 160 million TCR-beta sequences covering 15-18 subjects. Total RNA was extracted with the RNeasy kit. Using the KAPA Real-time Library Amplification kit, TCR-beta VDJ regions were amplified with primers for the TCR constant region and the 5'RACE anchor. A first PCR added sample indexes and Illumina adaptors, after which a second PCR increased the library yield. After purification with Ampure beads, the TCR product of roughly 650 bp was size-selected on a 2% E-gel SizeSelection system. Library quality was checked on a Bioanalyzer, concentration was measured with Qubit, and libraries were quantified with the Kapa Library Quantification kit before pooling. An Illumina HiSeq 2500 was used to sequence the libraries paired-end at 2 x 150 bp. To increase sequence diversity, roughly 24-32% phiX was spiked into each library pool. Per the original workflow: Quality-filtered reads were processed with the UMI-based MiGEC pipeline, which removed over 75% of raw TCR sequences during error correction. IMGT germline references were used for alignment of VDJ genes, and clonotypes were defined by a unique CDR3 amino acid sequence together with V-J genes. VDJtools evaluated clonal expansion, Shannon diversity and CDR3 relatedness (CalcPairwiseDistances, ClusterSamples); CLCbio workbench built phylogenetic trees. Expanded clones were defined as having at least 8 unique UMIs, based on coefficient-of-variation modelling across technical triplicates. TCRdb reanalyzed the raw reads on its own, using fastp at Q25 for trimming and MiXCR for clone calling, and kept in-frame beta chains. CDR3 protein sequences are deduplicated, and each keeps its most common genes and DNA. Clone size and V and J calls follow TCRdb, not the original study. The table for this sample lists fewer than 35,000 distinct CDR3 sequences; roughly 4.4% of them were counted only once. Clones ranked in the top ten supply more than 20% of the sample.

What the authors observed across the whole study: TCR clonal expansion was greatest in HAM/TSP patients and smallest in MS patients, who ranked below even healthy controls. Across subjects, expanded clones never shared an identical CDR3 amino acid sequence, which suggests that the TCR-beta repertoires in every group were private.

This receptor was taken from a man aged 18 to 29 in good health. Rearrangement joined TRBV5-1 to TRBJ2-7; 7 nucleotides in the junction match TRBD1. Specimen: PBMCs. In nucleotides, the sequence is TGCGCCAGCAGCTTGGCCGGGACAGCCACCTACGAGCAGTACTTC. Its product reads: CASSLAGTATYEQYF.